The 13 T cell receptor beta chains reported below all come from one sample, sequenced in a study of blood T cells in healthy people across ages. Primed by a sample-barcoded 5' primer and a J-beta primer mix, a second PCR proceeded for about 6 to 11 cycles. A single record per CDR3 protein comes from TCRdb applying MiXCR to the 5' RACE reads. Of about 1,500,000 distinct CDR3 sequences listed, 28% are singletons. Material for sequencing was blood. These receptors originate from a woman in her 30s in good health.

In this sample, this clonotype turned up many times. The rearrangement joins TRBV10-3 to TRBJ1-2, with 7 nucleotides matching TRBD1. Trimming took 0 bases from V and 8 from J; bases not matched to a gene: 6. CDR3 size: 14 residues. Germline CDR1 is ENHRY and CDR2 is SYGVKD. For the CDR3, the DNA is TGTGCCATCAGTGAGTCGAGGGGGCTTACAGGCTACACCTTC. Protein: CAISESRGLTGYTF.

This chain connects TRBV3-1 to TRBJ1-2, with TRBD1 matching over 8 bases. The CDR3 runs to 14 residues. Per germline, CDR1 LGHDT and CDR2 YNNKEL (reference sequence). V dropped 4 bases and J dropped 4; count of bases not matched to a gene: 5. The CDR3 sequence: CASSPGGGSYGYTF. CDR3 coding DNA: TGTGCCAGCAGCCCAGGGGGCGGGAGCTATGGCTACACCTTC.

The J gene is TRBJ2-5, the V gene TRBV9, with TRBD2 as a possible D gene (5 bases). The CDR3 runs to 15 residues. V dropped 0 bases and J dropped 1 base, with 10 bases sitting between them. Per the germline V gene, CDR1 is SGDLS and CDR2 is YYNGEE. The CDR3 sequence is CASSVATTSQETQYF. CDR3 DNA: TGTGCCAGCAGCGTAGCTACAACTAGCCAAGAGACCCAGTACTTC.

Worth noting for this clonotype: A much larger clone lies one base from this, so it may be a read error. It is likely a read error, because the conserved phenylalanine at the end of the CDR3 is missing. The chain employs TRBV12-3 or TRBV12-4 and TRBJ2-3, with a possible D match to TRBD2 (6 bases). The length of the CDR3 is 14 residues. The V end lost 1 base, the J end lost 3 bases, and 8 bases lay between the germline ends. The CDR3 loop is CASSLGRGTDTQYS. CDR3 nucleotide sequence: TGTGCCAGCAGTTTAGGGCGGGGAACAGATACGCAGTATTCT.

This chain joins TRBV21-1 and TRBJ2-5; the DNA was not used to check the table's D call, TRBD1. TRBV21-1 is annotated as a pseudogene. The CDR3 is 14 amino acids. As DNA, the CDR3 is TGTGCCAGCAGCACCCAGGACAGGGCGGAGACCCAGTACTTC. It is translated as CASSTQDRAETQYF.

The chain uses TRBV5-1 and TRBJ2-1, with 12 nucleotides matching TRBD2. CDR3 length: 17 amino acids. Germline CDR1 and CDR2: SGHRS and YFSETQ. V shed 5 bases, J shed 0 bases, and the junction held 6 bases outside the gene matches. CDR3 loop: CASRRTSGESSYNEQFF. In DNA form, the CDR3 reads TGCGCCAGCAGACGGACTAGCGGGGAGAGCTCCTACAATGAGCAGTTCTTC. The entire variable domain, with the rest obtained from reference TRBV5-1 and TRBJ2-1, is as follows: KAGVTQTPRYLIKTRGQQVTLSCSPISGHRSVSWYQQTPGQGLQFLFEYFSETQRNKGNFPGRFSGRQFSNSRSEMNVSTLELGDSALYLCASRRTSGESSYNEQFFGPGTRLTVL.

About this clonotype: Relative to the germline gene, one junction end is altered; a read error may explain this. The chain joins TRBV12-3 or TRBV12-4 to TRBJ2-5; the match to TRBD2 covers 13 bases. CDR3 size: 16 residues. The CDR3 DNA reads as TGTGCCTGCAGCCGCGTGGGACTAGCGGGGAAGGAGACCCAGTACTTC. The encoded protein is CACSRVGLAGKETQYF.

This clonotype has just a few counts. The DNA of the CDR3 is TGTGCCAGCAGCTCGTATAGGACTGAGCAGTTCTTC. Translated: CASSSYRTEQFF. This rearrangement joins TRBV7-9 to TRBJ2-1; D unclear. The CDR3 sequence is 12 residues long. V was shortened by 4 bases and J by 9 bases, with 10 bases between the two germline ends. The germline gives CDR1 SEHNR, CDR2 FQNEAQ (reference sequence).

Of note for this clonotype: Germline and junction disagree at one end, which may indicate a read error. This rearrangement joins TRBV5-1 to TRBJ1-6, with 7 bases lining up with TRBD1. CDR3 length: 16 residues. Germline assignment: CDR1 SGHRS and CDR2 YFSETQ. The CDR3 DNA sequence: TGCGCCAGCAGCCTCGGACAGGTTATGTATAATTCACCCCCCCACTTT. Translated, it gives CASSLGQVMYNSPPHF.

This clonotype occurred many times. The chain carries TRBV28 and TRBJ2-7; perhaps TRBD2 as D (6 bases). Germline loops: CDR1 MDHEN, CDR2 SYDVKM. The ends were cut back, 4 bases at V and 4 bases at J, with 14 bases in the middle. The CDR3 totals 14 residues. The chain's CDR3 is CASSSRDTLYEQYF. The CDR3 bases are TGTGCCAGCAGTTCGCGGGATACCCTTTACGAGCAGTACTTC.

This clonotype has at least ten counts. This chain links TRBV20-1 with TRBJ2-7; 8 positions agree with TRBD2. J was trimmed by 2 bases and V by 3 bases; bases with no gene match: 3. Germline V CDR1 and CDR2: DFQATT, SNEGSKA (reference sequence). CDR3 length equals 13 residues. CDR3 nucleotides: TGCAGTGCTAGGCAGCGGGGGACCTACGAGCAGTACTTC. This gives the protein CSARQRGTYEQYF.

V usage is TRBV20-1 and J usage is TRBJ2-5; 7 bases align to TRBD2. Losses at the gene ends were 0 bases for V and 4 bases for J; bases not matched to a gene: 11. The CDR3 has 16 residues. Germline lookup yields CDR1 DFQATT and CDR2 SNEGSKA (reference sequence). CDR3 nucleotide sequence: TGCAGTGCTAGAGATTATCATGCGGGGGTCGGAGAGACCCAGTACTTC. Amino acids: CSARDYHAGVGETQYF.

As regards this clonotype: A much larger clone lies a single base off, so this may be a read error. The CDR3 bases are TGTGCCAGCAGGACAGGGAGTGATGGCTACACCTTC. Residues: CASRTGSDGYTF. This chain joins TRBV6-6 and TRBJ1-2, with 7 bases fitting TRBD1. Germline CDR1 and CDR2: MNHNY and SVGAGI (reference sequence). The CDR3 covers 12 residues. Trimming took 6 bases from V and 6 from J; bases not matched to a gene: 4.